This TCR beta chain was identified in a study of T cell responses to AZD1222 COVID-19 vaccine. A word on this clone: Its matching antigen is unknown.

Whole-study findings and limits: It should be noted that donors were predominantly white British and more often female, and clonal diversity was possibly underestimated.

Profiled with immunoSEQ multiplex PCR; TCRdb holds only in-frame clones, not every one. The sample carries about 150,000 clones, roughly 85% recorded once. Germline values: CDR1 MNHEY, CDR2 SMNVEV (reference sequence). This CDR3 region has 13 residues. V was shortened by 5 bases and J by 0 bases, with 7 bases between the two germline ends. Here the sequenced sample was peripheral blood, taken 28 days after the second dose of the MenACWY control vaccine. The chain is built from TRBV27 and TRBJ1-2; D is uncertain. The origin of this receptor is an adult who received the MenACWY meningococcal vaccine as a control. CDR3 in amino acids: CASSPQPNYGYTF. DNA of the CDR3: TGTGCCAGCAGTCCTCAGCCTAACTATGGCTACACCTTC.